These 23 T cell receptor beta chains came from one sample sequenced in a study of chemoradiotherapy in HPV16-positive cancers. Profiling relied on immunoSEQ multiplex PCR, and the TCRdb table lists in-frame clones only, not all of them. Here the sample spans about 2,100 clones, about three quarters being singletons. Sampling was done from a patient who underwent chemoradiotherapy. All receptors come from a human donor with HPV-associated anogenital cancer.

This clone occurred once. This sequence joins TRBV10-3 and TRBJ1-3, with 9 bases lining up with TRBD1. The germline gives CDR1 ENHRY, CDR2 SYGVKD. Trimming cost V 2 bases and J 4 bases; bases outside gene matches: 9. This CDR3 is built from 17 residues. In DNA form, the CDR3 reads TGTGCCATCAGTGAGGCCACCGGGACAGGGAAAGGAAACACCATATATTTT. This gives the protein CAISEATGTGKGNTIYF.

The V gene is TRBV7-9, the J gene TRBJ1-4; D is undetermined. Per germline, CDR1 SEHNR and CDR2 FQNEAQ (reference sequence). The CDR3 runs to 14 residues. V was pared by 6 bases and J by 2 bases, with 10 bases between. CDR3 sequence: CASSERVTNEKLFF. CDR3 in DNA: TGTGCCAGCAGTGAGAGGGTTACTAATGAAAAACTGTTTTTT.

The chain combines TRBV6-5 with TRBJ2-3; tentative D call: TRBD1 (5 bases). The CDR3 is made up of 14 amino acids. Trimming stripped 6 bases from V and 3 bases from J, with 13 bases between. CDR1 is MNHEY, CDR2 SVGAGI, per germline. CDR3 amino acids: CASSFDRTTDTQYF. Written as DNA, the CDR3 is TGTGCCAGCAGCTTTGACCGGACAACAGATACGCAGTATTTT.

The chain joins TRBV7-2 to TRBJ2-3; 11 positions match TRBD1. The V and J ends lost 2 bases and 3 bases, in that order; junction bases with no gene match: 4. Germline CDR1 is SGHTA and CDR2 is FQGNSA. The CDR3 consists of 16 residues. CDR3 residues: CASSLPGTGGTDTQYF. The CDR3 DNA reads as TGTGCCAGCAGCTTACCCGGGACAGGGGGGACAGATACGCAGTATTTT.

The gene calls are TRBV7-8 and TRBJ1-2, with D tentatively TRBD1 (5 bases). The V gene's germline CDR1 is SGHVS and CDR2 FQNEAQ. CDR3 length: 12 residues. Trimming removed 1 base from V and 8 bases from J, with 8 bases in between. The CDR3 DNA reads TGTGCCAGCAGCTTAGTTGGGGACGGCTACACCTTC. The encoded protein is CASSLVGDGYTF.

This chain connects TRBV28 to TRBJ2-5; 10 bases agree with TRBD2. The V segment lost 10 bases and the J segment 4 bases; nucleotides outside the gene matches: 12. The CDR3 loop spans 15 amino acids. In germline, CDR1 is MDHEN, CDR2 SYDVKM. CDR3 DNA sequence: TGTGCCACCATTTTCCGAAGCGGGAGGGCAGAGACCCAGTACTTC. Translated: CATIFRSGRAETQYF.

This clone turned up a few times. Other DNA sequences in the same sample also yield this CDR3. The CDR3 bases are TGTGCCAGCGGGAGAAACACTGAAGCTTTCTTT. It is translated as CASGRNTEAFF. V gene TRBV28 combines with J gene TRBJ1-1, with unresolved D. CDR3 length equals 11 residues. Looked up from germline, CDR1 is MDHEN and CDR2 is SYDVKM. The V end was cut by 8 bases, the J end by 2 bases, with 6 bases between.

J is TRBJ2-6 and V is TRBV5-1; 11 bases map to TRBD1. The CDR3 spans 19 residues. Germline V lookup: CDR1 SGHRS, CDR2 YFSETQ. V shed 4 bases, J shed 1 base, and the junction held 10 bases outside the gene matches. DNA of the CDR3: TGCGCCAGCAGCACCTTCTCCGGGACAGGGGGTTCTGGGGCCAACGTCCTGACTTTC. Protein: CASSTFSGTGGSGANVLTF.

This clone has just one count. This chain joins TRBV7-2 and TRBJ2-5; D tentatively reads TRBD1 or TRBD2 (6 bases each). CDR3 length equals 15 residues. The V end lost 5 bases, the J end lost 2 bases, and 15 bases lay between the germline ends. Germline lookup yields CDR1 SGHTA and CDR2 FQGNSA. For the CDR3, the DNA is TGTGCCAGCAGCCTATTCGGGGGCATTCAAGAGACCCAGTACTTC. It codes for CASSLFGGIQETQYF.

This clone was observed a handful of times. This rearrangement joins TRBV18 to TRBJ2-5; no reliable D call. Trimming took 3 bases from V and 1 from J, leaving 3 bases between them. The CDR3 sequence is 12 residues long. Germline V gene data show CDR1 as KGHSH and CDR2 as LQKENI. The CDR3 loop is CASSPGQETQYF. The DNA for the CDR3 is TGTGCCAGCTCACCCGGCCAAGAGACCCAGTACTTC.

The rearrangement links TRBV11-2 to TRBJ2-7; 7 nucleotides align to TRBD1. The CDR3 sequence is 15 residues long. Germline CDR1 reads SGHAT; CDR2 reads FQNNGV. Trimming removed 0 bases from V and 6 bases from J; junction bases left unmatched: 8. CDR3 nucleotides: TGTGCCAGCAGCTTAGAGTCAGGGGGACGTGCCGAGCAGTACTTC. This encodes CASSLESGGRAEQYF.

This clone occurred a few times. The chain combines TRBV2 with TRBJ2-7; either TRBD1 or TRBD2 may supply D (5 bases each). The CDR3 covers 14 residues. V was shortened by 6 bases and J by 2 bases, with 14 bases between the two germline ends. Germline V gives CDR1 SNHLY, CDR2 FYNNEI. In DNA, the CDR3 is TGTGCCAGCAGGGCAGGGACGGAAACCTACGAGCAGTACTTC. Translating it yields CASRAGTETYEQYF.

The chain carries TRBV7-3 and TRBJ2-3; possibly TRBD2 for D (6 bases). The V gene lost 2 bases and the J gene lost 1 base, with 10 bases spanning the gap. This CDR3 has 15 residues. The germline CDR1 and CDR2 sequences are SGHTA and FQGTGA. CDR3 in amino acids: CASSLYGGRTDTQYF. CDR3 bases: TGTGCCAGCAGCTTATACGGGGGACGCACAGATACGCAGTATTTT.

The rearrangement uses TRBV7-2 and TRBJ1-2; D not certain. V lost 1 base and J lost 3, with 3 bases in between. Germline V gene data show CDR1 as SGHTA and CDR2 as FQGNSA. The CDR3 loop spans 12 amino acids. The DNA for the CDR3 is TGTGCCAGCAGCTTAGATGACTATGGCTACACCTTC. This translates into CASSLDDYGYTF.

For the CDR3, the DNA is TGTGCCTGGAGTAGGGCAGGGGGCTTCTACGAGCAGTACTTC. Encoded protein: CAWSRAGGFYEQYF. The chain recombines TRBV30 with TRBJ2-7; the match to TRBD1 covers 8 bases. From germline, CDR1 is GTSNPN and CDR2 SVGIG (reference sequence). Trimming removed 2 bases from V and 3 bases from J; junction bases left unmatched: 6. CDR3 length equals 14 residues.

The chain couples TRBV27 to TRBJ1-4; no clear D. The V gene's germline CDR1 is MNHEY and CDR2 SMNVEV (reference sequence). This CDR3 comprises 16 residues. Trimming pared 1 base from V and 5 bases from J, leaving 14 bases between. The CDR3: CASSLYSGQLNEKLFF. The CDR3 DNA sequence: TGTGCCAGCAGTTTATATTCGGGTCAGCTGAATGAAAAACTGTTTTTT.

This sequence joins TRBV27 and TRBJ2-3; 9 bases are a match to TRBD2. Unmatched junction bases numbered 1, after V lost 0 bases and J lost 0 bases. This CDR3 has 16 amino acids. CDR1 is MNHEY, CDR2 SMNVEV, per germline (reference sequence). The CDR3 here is CASSLSTSGSTDTQYF. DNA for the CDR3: TGTGCCAGCAGTTTATCGACTAGCGGTAGCACAGATACGCAGTATTTT.

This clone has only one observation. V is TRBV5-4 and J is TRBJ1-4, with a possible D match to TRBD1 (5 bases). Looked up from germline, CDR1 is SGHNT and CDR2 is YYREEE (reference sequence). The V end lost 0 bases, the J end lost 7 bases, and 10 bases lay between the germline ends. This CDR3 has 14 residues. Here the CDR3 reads CASSLVGGGEKLFF. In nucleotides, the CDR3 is TGTGCCAGCAGCTTGGTGGGGGGTGGTGAAAAACTGTTTTTT.

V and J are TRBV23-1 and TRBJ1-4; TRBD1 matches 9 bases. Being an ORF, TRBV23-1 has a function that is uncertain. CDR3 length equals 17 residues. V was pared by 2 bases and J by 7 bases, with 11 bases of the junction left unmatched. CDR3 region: CASSQQIDRGISEKLFF. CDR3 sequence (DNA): TGCGCCAGCAGTCAACAGATTGACAGGGGGATCAGTGAAAAACTGTTTTTT.

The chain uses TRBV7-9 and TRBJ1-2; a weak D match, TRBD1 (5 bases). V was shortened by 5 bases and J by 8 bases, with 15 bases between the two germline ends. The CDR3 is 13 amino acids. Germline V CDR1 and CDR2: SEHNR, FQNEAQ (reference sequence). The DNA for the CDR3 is TGTGCCAGCAGCCCGGGCAGGGACCGGGGCTACACCTTC. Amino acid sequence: CASSPGRDRGYTF. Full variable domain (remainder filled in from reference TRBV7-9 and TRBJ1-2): DTGVSQNPRHKITKRGQNVTFRCDPISEHNRLYWYRQTLGQGPEFLTYFQNEAQLEKSRLLSDRFSAERPKGSFSTLEIQRTEQGDSAMYLCASSPGRDRGYTFGSGTRLTVV.

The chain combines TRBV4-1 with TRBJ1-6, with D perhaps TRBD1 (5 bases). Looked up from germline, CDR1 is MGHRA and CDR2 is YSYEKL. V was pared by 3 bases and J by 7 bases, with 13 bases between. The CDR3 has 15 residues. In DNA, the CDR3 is TGCGCCAGCAGCCAGGGGGAACAGACCAATTCACCCCTCCACTTT. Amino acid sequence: CASSQGEQTNSPLHF.

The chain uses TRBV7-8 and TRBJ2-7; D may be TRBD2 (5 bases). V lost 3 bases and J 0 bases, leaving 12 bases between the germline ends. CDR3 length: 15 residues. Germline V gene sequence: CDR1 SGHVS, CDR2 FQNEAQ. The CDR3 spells CASSFGSGYSYEQYF. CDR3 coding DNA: TGTGCCAGCAGCTTCGGAAGCGGATACTCCTACGAGCAGTACTTC.

CDR3 coding DNA: TGTGCCAGCAGTTACGAGGTGAACACTGAAGCTTTCTTT. Protein product: CASSYEVNTEAFF. The rearrangement uses TRBV6-5 and TRBJ1-1, with D uncertain. CDR3 length equals 13 residues. V dropped 2 bases and J dropped 0 bases, with 4 bases sitting between them. The germline V gene encodes CDR1 MNHEY and CDR2 SVGAGI.